This TCR beta chain was captured by sequencing in a study of shared clonotypes between healthy human individuals (dated by TCRdb to the early 2020s). Broadly, across the study: Three men and two women, aged 18 to 49 years, made up the cohort. The study deeply sequenced blood TCR repertoires of roughly five healthy adults to estimate repertoire size and the extent of clonotype sharing between individuals. To increase sequencing depth and limit assay-specific biases, different laboratories used diverse techniques to prepare libraries and sequence TCR repertoires. Per donor, leukapheresis produced somewhere between about 0.8 and 9.5 billion PBMCs. Overall study outcomes, separate from this receptor: Only blood was sampled, and tissue TCR repertoires likely differ from those in blood. Because the study included only a small number of donors, the genetic and exposure-history diversity represented was limited. Pairwise subsampling led to the expectation that sequencing depth would affect the degree of clonotype sharing among donors.

Donors were healthy HIV-negative adults with no recently reported acute infections or vaccinations. All donors were Caucasian adults living in Nashville, Tennessee, USA. For unsorted samples, tens of millions of PBMCs were counted and genomic DNA was extracted with the QIAamp DNA Blood Mini kit. Blood was collected by leukapheresis, and PBMCs were isolated by Ficoll-Histopaque density gradient centrifugation and then cryopreserved in liquid nitrogen vapor phase. CDR1 is given as SGHNT and CDR2 as YYREEE, both from the germline V gene (reference sequence). The CDR3 spans 15 residues, from the cysteine through the phenylalanine. The CDR3 DNA has 45 bases and is translated from base 1. The junction shows trimming of 7 bases on V and 6 bases on J, and the gene matches do not reach 15 bases of it. With respect to this clone: Its antigen remains unidentified. One base away there is no much larger clone; base qualities are not given.

Using the deep immunoSEQ assay, multiplex PCR amplified TCR CDR3 regions from genomic DNA. Genomic DNA extracted from each cell subset was distributed evenly over all wells of several immunoSEQ 96-well plates, and each plate served as one replicate. Each replicate PCR for unsorted PBMC received roughly 300 ng genomic DNA, equal to 25,000 to 30,000 T cell genomes. Ten immunoSEQ deep assay plates were used to sequence the unsorted PBMC genomic DNA. Purified libraries were quantified with a Qubit 3.0 fluorometer, sized on a Bioanalyzer 2100, and re-quantified with the KAPA Library Quantification kit. Every immunoSEQ 96-well plate was sequenced on a separate single-read 150-cycle Illumina NextSeq 550 flow cell. Regarding the original processing steps: Because the immunoSEQ output included only junctional sequences and no quality scores, the filtering could not be the same as the filtering used for full-length reads. Sequences were annotated with PyIR, a Python wrapper for IgBLAST v1.9, using IMGT germline references to assign V/J genes and CDR3. Reads were removed for weak V/J assignments (E-value above 1e-6), missing CDR3, stop codons, out-of-frame junctions, or ambiguous translated residues. V3J clonotypes were defined by identical inferred V gene, J gene, and CDR3 amino acid sequence. Percentage overlap between repertoires was computed as shared unique clonotypes divided by the size of the smaller repertoire. RTK rarefaction, the Chao1 estimator, and Recon v2.1 estimates of unobserved clonotypes were used to assess repertoire richness. TCRdb obtained this table from immuneACCESS and retained in-frame rearrangements with V and J assigned. These tables miss some clones; where compared with another copy, unresolved V genes account for less than half of the shortfall, and the remainder is unexplained. V, J and clone size are those of that table, while D and trimming were read from the DNA. This sample holds about half a million clones; approximately 79% were observed only once. Around 12% of the sample rests with the top ten.

The chain is encoded by TRBV5-4 joined to TRBJ2-7; TRBD2 fits 8 bases in the junction. The material sequenced was PBMCs. This receptor was obtained from a woman aged 40 to 50 in good health. Some clones in this sample may be carry-over from other donors' samples. The base sequence is TGTGCCAGCTCCCCGGGGGGACTAGTTGTACGCGAGCAGTACTTC. Protein translation: CASSPGGLVVREQYF.